The present entry profiles one TCR beta chain with its context. Its antigen is unknown. No much larger clonotype is one base removed from it; base qualities were not supplied. The study tested focal radiation therapy combined with CTLA-4 blockade (ipilimumab) in patients with chemo-refractory metastatic non-small-cell lung cancer. The sample belongs to a study of radiotherapy plus CTLA-4 blockade in lung cancer listed by TCRdb under 2018. With regard to the full study: Among enrolled patients, under 20% had an objective response and 30% to 35% reached disease control.

Library preparation employed the immunoSEQ multiplex PCR assay. TCRdb mirrors the immuneACCESS table, restricted to in-frame sequences. Some clones are absent from its copies; in checked studies, under half trace to an unresolved V gene, and the reason for the others is unknown. The sample records around 90,000 clones, approximately 80% of which are singletons. The biggest ten clones account for roughly 15% of the sample. Points the paper makes about the study in general: Increased serum interferon-beta after radiation, together with early dynamic changes in blood T cell clones, were reported to be the strongest predictors of response. After treatment with radiotherapy and ipilimumab, TCR clones that originated in tumors expanded in peripheral blood.

The sequences come from peripheral blood, collected from a patient treated with radiotherapy plus ipilimumab. The source is a human donor with non-small cell lung cancer that progressed on radiotherapy plus ipilimumab.

This receptor has the CDR3 CASSEAPIRQGTNEKLFF. The DNA is as follows: TGTGCCAGCAGTGAAGCACCTATCCGACAGGGAACTAATGAAAAACTGTTTTTT. The V gene is TRBV6-1 and the J gene is TRBJ1-4, and TRBD1 aligns with 7 junction nucleotides. Looking up the germline V gene yields CDR1 MNHNS and CDR2 SASEGT. Trimming removed 0 bases from V and 1 base from J; the gene matches leave 8 bases unexplained. Inclusive of the bounding cysteine and phenylalanine, the CDR3 is 18 residues long. Only the CDR3 region is kept as DNA, spanning 54 bases read in frame from base 1.